The present TCR beta chain was sequenced within a study of T cell responses to AZD1222 COVID-19 vaccine (dated by TCRdb to the early 2020s). In the study overall: AZD1222 recipients with second doses at about 4 weeks or about 12 weeks were pooled, because spike-specific TCR depth and breadth did not differ between schedules. Trial participants were enrolled into age subgroups of 18-55, 56-69 and 70-plus years, which contained about 150, 28 and 57 TCR-sequenced participants, respectively. A total of approximately 230 trial participants underwent TCR sequencing, of whom about 200 received two doses of AZD1222 and about 25 received two doses of the MenACWY control vaccine.

The time point label, read with the paper, signifies: baseline before first vaccination. Samples from vaccinated people were obtained from the UK trials COV001 and COV002, which included a single-blind randomized controlled phase 2/3 trial of AZD1222 (ChAdOx1 nCoV-19) in healthy adults. For TCRbeta chain sequencing, PBMC samples were collected from trial participants at day 0 and at day 28 after the second dose. Concerning this clone itself: No cognate antigen has been identified for it. No much larger clone is present one base from it, and per-base qualities are unavailable.

The CDR3 regions of human TCRbeta chains were analyzed by immunosequencing. Per the authors' processing: Repertoire TCRs were checked for matches against a reference library of SARS-CoV-2-specific TCRs that had been generated using the MIRA antigen-specificity platform. Breadth meant the fraction of unique TCRs that were SARS-CoV-2-associated, whereas depth meant the fraction of total T cells that were SARS-CoV-2-associated. Using the MIRA data, each spike-specific TCR was mapped to the spike region that the TCR reacts to and placed in a CD4 or CD8 class. Log10-transformed breadth and depth values were compared by one-way ANOVA with Sidak's multiple comparisons tests. TCRdb provides this immuneACCESS table in a form limited to in-frame rearrangements. Some clones are lacking; in checked studies, under half of them reflect an unresolved V gene, and why the rest are absent is not known. V and J calls and clone size follow that table, whereas D and trimming were derived from the DNA. The sample table records about 79,000 clones; about 84% of these occur just once. 20% to 25% of the sample belongs to the ten largest clones.

What the research found in general, with its limitations: In the small 56-69-year group, the increase in depth fell short of significance, most likely because of low power. Participants were mostly white British and included more females than males, and it was suggested by the authors that clonal diversity may have been underestimated. Nearly half of unique spike-specific TCRs reportedly recognized epitopes outside regions mutated in the B.1.351 and B.1.1.7 variants. After two AZD1222 doses, both the breadth and the depth of spike-specific TCRs were significantly higher than at day 0 and than in MenACWY recipients. No day 14 peak-response samples were available, so repertoires were characterized only after the peak T cell response. The vaccine-associated CD4 TCRs covered the entire spike protein, and the dominant responses fell in regions 160-218 and 743-854. Conclusions about previously exposed vaccinees are limited because only five to seven AZD1222 recipients were SARS-CoV-2 seropositive at baseline.

The source was peripheral blood, collected on day 0 of AZD1222 vaccination. This TCR was sampled from an adult in good health.

The DNA is TGTGCCAGCAGTTTAAGGGGACAATCTAAAGAGACCCAGTACTTC. Its translation reads: CASSLRGQSKETQYF. The V and J genes are TRBV6-5 and TRBJ2-5; the D segment could be TRBD1, given 6 matching bases. From its cysteine to its phenylalanine, the CDR3 spans 15 amino acids. Of all the DNA, just the CDR3 is kept, 45 bases in frame from base 1. Trimming takes 4 bases from V and 3 bases from J, and the germline ends sit 15 bases apart. The germline V gene yields MNHEY for CDR1 and SVGAGI for CDR2.